The TCR beta chain under discussion was sequenced for a study of diagnostic markers for celiac disease. CDR1 is SGHRS and CDR2 is YFSETQ in the germline V gene. This CDR3 comprises 13 residues. TCRdb reworked the reads into one entry per CDR3 protein, no DNA. The listing contains over a thousand distinct CDR3 sequences. The clonotype was recovered from a human donor. This table probably holds off-target reads from a library built for another chain. The chain couples TRBV5-1 to TRBJ2-1; the D call from TCRdb, TRBD2, cannot be confirmed without DNA. The specimen was either unsorted cells or a sorted T cell fraction (not recorded which). CDR3 region: CASSRGLADEQFF.